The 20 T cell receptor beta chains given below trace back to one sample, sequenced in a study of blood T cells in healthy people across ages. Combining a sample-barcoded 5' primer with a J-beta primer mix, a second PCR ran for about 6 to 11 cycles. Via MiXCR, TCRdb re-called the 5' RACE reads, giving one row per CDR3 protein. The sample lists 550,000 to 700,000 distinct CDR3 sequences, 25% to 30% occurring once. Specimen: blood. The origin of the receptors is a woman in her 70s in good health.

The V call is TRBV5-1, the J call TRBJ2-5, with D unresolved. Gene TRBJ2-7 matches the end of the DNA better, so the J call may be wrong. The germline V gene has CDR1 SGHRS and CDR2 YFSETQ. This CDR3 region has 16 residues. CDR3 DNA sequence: TGCGCCAGCAGCACATCAGGTTACCTAAGCTCCTACGAGCAGTACTTC. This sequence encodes CASSTSGYLSSYEQYF.

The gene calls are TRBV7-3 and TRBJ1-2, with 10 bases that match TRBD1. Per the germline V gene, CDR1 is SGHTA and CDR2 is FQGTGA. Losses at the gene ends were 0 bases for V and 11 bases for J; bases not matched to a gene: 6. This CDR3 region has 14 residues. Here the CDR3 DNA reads TGTGCCAGCAGCTTAACCTCCGGGACAGGGGATTACACCTTC. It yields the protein CASSLTSGTGDYTF.

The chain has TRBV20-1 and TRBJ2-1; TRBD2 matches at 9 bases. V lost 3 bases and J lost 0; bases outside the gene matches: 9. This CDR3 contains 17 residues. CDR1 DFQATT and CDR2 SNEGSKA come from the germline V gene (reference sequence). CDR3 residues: CSARVSGGTSSYNEQFF. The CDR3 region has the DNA TGCAGTGCTAGGGTTAGCGGGGGAACGAGCTCCTACAATGAGCAGTTCTTC.

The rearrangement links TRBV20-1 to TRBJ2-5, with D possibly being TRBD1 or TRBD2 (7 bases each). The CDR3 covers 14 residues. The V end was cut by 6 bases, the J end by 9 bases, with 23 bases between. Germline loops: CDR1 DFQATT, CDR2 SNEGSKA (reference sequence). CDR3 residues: CSAETGEGPWAQYF. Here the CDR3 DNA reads TGCAGTGCGGAAACAGGGGAGGGTCCGTGGGCCCAGTACTTC.

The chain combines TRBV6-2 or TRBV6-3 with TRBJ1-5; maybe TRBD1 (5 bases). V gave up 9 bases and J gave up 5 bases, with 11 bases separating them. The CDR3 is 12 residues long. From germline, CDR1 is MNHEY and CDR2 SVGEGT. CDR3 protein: CASQRDHQPQHF. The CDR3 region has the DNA TGTGCCAGTCAGAGGGACCATCAGCCCCAGCATTTT.

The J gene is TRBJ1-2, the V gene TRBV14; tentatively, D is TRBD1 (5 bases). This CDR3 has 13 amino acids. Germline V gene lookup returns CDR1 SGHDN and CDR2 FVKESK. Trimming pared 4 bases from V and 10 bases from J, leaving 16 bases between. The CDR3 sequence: CASSLSGTVYYTF. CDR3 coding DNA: TGTGCCAGCAGCCTATCTGGGACGGTATACTACACCTTC.

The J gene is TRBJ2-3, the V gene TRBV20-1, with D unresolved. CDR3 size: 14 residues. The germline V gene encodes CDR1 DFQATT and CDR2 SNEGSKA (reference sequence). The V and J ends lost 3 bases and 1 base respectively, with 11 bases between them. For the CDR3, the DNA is TGCAGTGCTAGTCCACTTCAACGCACAGATACGCAGTATTTT. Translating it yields CSASPLQRTDTQYF.

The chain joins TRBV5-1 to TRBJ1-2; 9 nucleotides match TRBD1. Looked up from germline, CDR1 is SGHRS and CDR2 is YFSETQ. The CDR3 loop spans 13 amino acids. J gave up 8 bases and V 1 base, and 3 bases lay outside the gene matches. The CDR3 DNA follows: TGCGCCAGCAGCTTGAGGGACAGGGCCGGCTACACCTTC. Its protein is CASSLRDRAGYTF.

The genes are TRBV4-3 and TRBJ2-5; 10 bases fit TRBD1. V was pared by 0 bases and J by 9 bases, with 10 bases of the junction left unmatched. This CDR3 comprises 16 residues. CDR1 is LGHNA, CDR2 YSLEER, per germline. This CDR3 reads CASSQDPTGGEVPQYF. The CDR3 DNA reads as TGCGCCAGCAGCCAAGACCCGACAGGGGGCGAGGTCCCCCAGTACTTC.

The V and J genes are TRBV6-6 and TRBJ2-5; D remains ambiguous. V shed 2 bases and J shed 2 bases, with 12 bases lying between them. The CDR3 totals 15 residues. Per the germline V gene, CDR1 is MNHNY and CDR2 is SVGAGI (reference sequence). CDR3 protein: CASSYGGGNQETQYF. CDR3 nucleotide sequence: TGTGCCAGCAGTTACGGTGGCGGAAATCAAGAGACCCAGTACTTC.

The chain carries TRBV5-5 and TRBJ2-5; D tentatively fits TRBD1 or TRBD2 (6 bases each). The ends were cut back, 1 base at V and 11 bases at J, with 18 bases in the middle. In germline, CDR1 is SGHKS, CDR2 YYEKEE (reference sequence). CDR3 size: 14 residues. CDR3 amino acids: CASSLRPGGGEQYF. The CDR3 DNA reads TGTGCCAGCAGCTTGAGGCCCGGGGGCGGAGAGCAGTACTTC.

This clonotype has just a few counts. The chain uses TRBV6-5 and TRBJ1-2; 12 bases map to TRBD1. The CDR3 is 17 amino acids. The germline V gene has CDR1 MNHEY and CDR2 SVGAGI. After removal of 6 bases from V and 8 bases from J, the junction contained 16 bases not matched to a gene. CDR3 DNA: TGTGCCAGCAGCCGAGGGACAGGGGGCCAAACGAAGAGGGGCTACACCTTC. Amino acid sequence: CASSRGTGGQTKRGYTF.

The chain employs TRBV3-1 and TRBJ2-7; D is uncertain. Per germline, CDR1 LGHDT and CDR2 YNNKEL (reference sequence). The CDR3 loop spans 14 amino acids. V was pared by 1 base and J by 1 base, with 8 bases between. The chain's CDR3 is CASSQGLPSYEQYF. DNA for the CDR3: TGTGCCAGCAGCCAAGGACTCCCTTCCTACGAGCAGTACTTC.

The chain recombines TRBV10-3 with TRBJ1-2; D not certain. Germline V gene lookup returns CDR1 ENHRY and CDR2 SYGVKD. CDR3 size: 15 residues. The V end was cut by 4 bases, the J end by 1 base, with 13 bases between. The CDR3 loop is CAISGGGGYNYGYTF. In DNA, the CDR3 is TGTGCCATCAGTGGTGGTGGAGGCTATAACTATGGCTACACCTTC.

The CDR3 here is CASSLRTAHGYTF. In nucleotides, the CDR3 is TGTGCCAGCAGTCTGAGGACAGCCCATGGCTACACCTTC. The chain combines TRBV6-5 with TRBJ1-2, with a possible D match to TRBD1 (6 bases). Germline-derived CDR1 and CDR2 are MNHEY and SVGAGI. V was pared by 5 bases and J by 6 bases, with 13 bases between. The CDR3 covers 13 residues.

CDR3 nucleotides: TGTGCCAGCAGCCAAGTGAGCGGGTCTGAAGCTTTCTTT. Amino acid sequence: CASSQVSGSEAFF. This chain links TRBV14 with TRBJ1-1; D gene unclear. This CDR3 is 13 amino acids long. V gave up 1 base and J gave up 6 bases, with 9 bases separating them. Germline V gene sequence: CDR1 SGHDN, CDR2 FVKESK.

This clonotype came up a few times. CDR3 residues: CASSVESGQPQHF. The CDR3 coding sequence is TGTGCCAGCAGCGTTGAATCGGGACAGCCCCAGCATTTT. This sequence joins TRBV7-2 and TRBJ1-5; no clear D gene. The ends were cut back, 5 bases at V and 7 bases at J, with 12 bases in the middle. The germline V gene has CDR1 SGHTA and CDR2 FQGNSA. The CDR3 has 13 residues.

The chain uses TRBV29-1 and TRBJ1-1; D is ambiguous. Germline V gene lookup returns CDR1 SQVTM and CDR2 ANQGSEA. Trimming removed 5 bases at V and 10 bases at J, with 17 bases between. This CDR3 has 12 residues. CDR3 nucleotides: TGCAGCGTTTCGAGGGATTTCTTGGGAGCTTTCTTT. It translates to CSVSRDFLGAFF.

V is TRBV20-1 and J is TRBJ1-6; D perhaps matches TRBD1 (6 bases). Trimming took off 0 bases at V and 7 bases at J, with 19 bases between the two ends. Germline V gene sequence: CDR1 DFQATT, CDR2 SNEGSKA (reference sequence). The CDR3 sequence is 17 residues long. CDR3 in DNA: TGCAGTGCTAGAGATAACCGCGGGGCAGGGGTAAATTCACCCCTCCACTTT. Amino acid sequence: CSARDNRGAGVNSPLHF.

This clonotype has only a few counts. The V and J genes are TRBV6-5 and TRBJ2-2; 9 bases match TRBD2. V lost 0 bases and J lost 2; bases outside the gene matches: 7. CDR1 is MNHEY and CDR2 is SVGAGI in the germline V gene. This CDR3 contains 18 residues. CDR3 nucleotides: TGTGCCAGCAGTTACTCGACACGACTAGCGGCAAACACCGGGGAGCTGTTTTTT. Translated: CASSYSTRLAANTGELFF.